This T cell receptor beta chain comes out of a study of human T cells and chemical hapten exposure. Overall study results and limits: Relative to controls, expanded TCRs formed significantly more large CDR3 similarity clusters.

A remark on this clonotype: Its antigen is as yet unknown.

Regarding time point: patch test 1, 2 weeks after DPC sensitization. Treatment noted: therapeutic diphenylcyclopropenone sensitization with weekly scalp DPC. Before extraction, the whole blood was not fractionated, and total RNA was taken from it. TCRdb processed the RACE reads anew with MiXCR; each CDR3 protein has one entry. Of roughly 380,000 distinct CDR3 sequences listed, around 4.8% were seen once; the top ten hold roughly 2.4%. V lost 0 bases to trimming and J lost 5 bases, with 14 bases between them. Germline loops: CDR1 ENHRY, CDR2 SYGVKD. This CDR3 has 16 amino acids. The receptor's source is a woman aged 50 to 65 with alopecia areata. Some clones in this sample may be carry-over from other donors' samples. The sequencing here drew on whole blood, taken in connection with sensitization to the hapten diphenylcyclopropenone (DPC). This chain connects TRBV10-3 to TRBJ2-1; TRBD1 is a possible D gene (6 bases). The chain's CDR3 is CAISESTRGGNNEQFF. The CDR3 coding sequence is TGTGCCATCAGTGAGTCGACCCGAGGGGGTAACAATGAGCAGTTCTTC.